This T cell receptor beta chain was found in a study of blood T cell repertoires in COVID-19. The length of the CDR3 is 17 residues. The germline V and J ends were trimmed by 3 bases and 7 bases, with 22 bases remaining between them. Germline CDR1 LGHDT, CDR2 YNNKEL (reference sequence). Generated by immunoSEQ multiplex PCR, the TCRdb table keeps only in-frame clones and is missing some. There are about 410,000 clones in the sample; 86% occur only once, and almost 1.5% lies in the top ten. The sequenced sample was peripheral blood. The receptor's source is a woman in her twenties or thirties with active or convalescent COVID-19. The V gene is TRBV3-1 (or the pseudogene TRBV3-2), the J gene TRBJ2-1, with a weak D call TRBD1 (6 bases). Here the CDR3 reads CASSQEMDSDPRNEQFF. The CDR3, as DNA: TGTGCCAGCAGCCAGGAAATGGACAGTGACCCTCGTAATGAGCAGTTCTTC.